This T cell receptor beta chain originates from a study of OX40 agonist ivuxolimab in advanced cancers. Study background: Dose-escalation patients' cancers were hepatocellular carcinoma, melanoma, renal cell or head and neck cancer. The group had a mean age of about 60 years, ranged from about 20 to 79, and was 80% to 85% male.

A history of autoimmune disease or systemic immunosuppression excluded patients. Assay: immunoSEQ multiplex PCR; the TCRdb copy retains only in-frame clones and omits some. The sample lists over 50,000 clones; around 91% were seen once. A single count supports this clone. Its antigen is undetermined. The CDR3 consists of 16 residues. Trimming cost V 0 bases and J 5 bases; bases outside gene matches: 7. Germline V lookup: CDR1 LGHNA, CDR2 YSLEER. General study results and limits: Clonal expansion from baseline to week 6 occurred in both CD4+ and CD8+ T cells.

This chain uses TRBV4-3 with TRBJ2-1, with TRBD2 matching 7 bases. The source of this sequence is an adult with an advanced solid tumor such as melanoma, head and neck, liver or kidney cancer. The source material was CD4+ or CD8+ T cells sorted from blood, sampled in a trial of the OX40 agonist ivuxolimab. The CDR3 protein is CASSQDRGRAHNEQFF. The CDR3 DNA reads as TGCGCCAGCAGCCAAGACCGTGGGAGGGCCCACAATGAGCAGTTCTTC.